Listed below are T cell receptor beta chains from one sample, sequenced in a study of OX40 agonist ivuxolimab in advanced cancers. Generated by immunoSEQ multiplex PCR, the TCRdb table keeps only in-frame clones and is missing some. The sample shows some 49,000 clones, about 85% of them seen only once. Specimen: CD4+ or CD8+ T cells sorted from blood, collected in a trial of the OX40 agonist ivuxolimab. Source of these receptors: an adult with an advanced solid tumor such as melanoma, head and neck, liver or kidney cancer. The CDR3 runs from the conserved cysteine through the conserved F or W. Each record gives: J gene, V gene, clone size, D gene, CDR3 protein, CDR3 DNA. A D gene is named only where the DNA matches it firmly. The listing skips clone size in some rows; elsewhere it reads once, few, many or a size class.

j_call: TRBJ1-1
v_call: TRBV6-5
clone_size: .
d_call: .
cdr3_aa: CASSPGTVSTEAFF
cdr3_nt: TGTGCCAGCAGTCCCGGGACGGTGAGCACTGAAGCTTTCTTT

j_call: TRBJ1-4
v_call: TRBV5-1
clone_size: .
d_call: .
cdr3_aa: CASSLDGGPGNEKLFF
cdr3_nt: TGCGCCAGCAGCTTGGACGGGGGCCCCGGGAACGAAAAACTGTTTTTT

j_call: TRBJ1-2
v_call: TRBV20-1
clone_size: .
d_call: .
cdr3_aa: CSARGSWGYTF
cdr3_nt: TGCAGTGCTAGAGGTAGCTGGGGCTACACCTTC

j_call: TRBJ2-2
v_call: TRBV18
clone_size: .
d_call: .
cdr3_aa: CASSPPWMSTTGELFF
cdr3_nt: TGTGCCAGCTCACCACCTTGGATGAGCACCACCGGGGAGCTGTTTTTT

j_call: TRBJ2-7
v_call: TRBV11-3
clone_size: .
d_call: .
cdr3_aa: CASSSQSYEQYF
cdr3_nt: TGTGCCAGCAGCTCGCAGAGCTACGAGCAGTACTTC

j_call: TRBJ1-6
v_call: TRBV6-5
clone_size: .
d_call: TRBD1
cdr3_aa: CASGEDRESSPLHF
cdr3_nt: TGTGCCAGCGGGGAGGACAGGGAGAGTTCACCCCTCCACTTT

j_call: TRBJ2-3
v_call: TRBV7-8
clone_size: .
d_call: .
cdr3_aa: CASSLAFGTANSNPTDTQYF
cdr3_nt: TGTGCCAGCAGCTTAGCTTTCGGGACTGCTAACTCAAATCCCACAGATACGCAGTATTTT

j_call: TRBJ2-3
v_call: TRBV4-2
clone_size: .
d_call: .
cdr3_aa: CASSQAVGSSLAQYF
cdr3_nt: TGTGCCAGCAGCCAAGCGGTGGGCAGCTCCTTAGCGCAGTATTTT

j_call: TRBJ1-1
v_call: TRBV20-1
clone_size: .
d_call: .
cdr3_aa: CSARRVWRAFF
cdr3_nt: TGCAGTGCTAGACGGGTGTGGCGGGCTTTCTTT

j_call: TRBJ1-2
v_call: TRBV19
clone_size: .
d_call: .
cdr3_aa: CASSIVSGEVFYGYTF
cdr3_nt: TGTGCCAGTAGTATAGTTTCAGGGGAAGTGTTCTATGGCTACACCTTC

j_call: TRBJ2-5
v_call: TRBV6-5
clone_size: .
d_call: TRBD2
cdr3_aa: CAIGTSGGQQYF
cdr3_nt: TGTGCCATTGGGACTAGCGGGGGGCAACAGTACTTC

j_call: TRBJ2-7
v_call: TRBV19
clone_size: .
d_call: .
cdr3_aa: CASSIGPGPRYEQYF
cdr3_nt: TGTGCCAGTAGTATAGGACCGGGACCCCGTTACGAGCAGTACTTC

j_call: TRBJ2-3
v_call: TRBV9
clone_size: .
d_call: .
cdr3_aa: CASSQEVAGGTDTQYF
cdr3_nt: TGTGCCAGCAGCCAAGAGGTGGCAGGGGGCACAGATACGCAGTATTTT

j_call: TRBJ2-7
v_call: TRBV2
clone_size: .
d_call: .
cdr3_aa: CASSEALGPSSFYEQYF
cdr3_nt: TGTGCCAGCAGTGAAGCGCTTGGTCCCTCGTCCTTCTACGAGCAGTACTTC

j_call: TRBJ2-1
v_call: TRBV19
clone_size: .
d_call: TRBD2
cdr3_aa: CASSIATSGGNEQFF
cdr3_nt: TGTGCCAGTAGTATAGCGACTAGCGGGGGCAATGAGCAGTTCTTC

j_call: TRBJ2-3
v_call: TRBV6-6
clone_size: .
d_call: TRBD2
cdr3_aa: CASTGAGEATQYF
cdr3_nt: TGTGCCAGCACCGGGGCGGGGGAAGCTACGCAGTATTTT

j_call: TRBJ2-7
v_call: TRBV6-1
clone_size: .
d_call: .
cdr3_aa: CASSVVTGQYF
cdr3_nt: TGTGCCAGCAGTGTAGTCACCGGGCAGTACTTC

j_call: TRBJ2-2
v_call: TRBV6-4
clone_size: few
d_call: TRBD2
cdr3_aa: CASSLPGLAGTGELFF
cdr3_nt: TGTGCCAGCAGCCTCCCGGGACTAGCAGGCACCGGGGAGCTGTTTTTT

j_call: TRBJ2-7
v_call: TRBV6-5
clone_size: .
d_call: .
cdr3_aa: CASSYGQGNEQYF
cdr3_nt: TGTGCCAGCAGTTACGGGCAGGGGAACGAGCAGTACTTC

j_call: TRBJ1-3
v_call: TRBV19
clone_size: .
d_call: .
cdr3_aa: CASSIVNGYNSGNTIYF
cdr3_nt: TGTGCCAGTAGTATTGTAAACGGATACAACTCTGGAAACACCATATATTTT

j_call: TRBJ2-5
v_call: TRBV19
clone_size: few
d_call: TRBD2
cdr3_aa: CASNGAVQAGGGETQYF
cdr3_nt: TGTGCCAGTAATGGTGCAGTGCAAGCGGGAGGCGGAGAGACCCAGTACTTC

j_call: TRBJ2-1
v_call: TRBV7-9
clone_size: .
d_call: TRBD1
cdr3_aa: CASSLATGVYNEQFF
cdr3_nt: TGTGCCAGCAGCTTAGCGACAGGGGTATACAATGAGCAGTTCTTC

j_call: TRBJ2-7
v_call: TRBV10-3
clone_size: .
d_call: TRBD2
cdr3_aa: CALRGAGADEQYF
cdr3_nt: TGTGCCCTCCGGGGAGCGGGGGCGGACGAGCAGTACTTC

j_call: TRBJ1-1
v_call: TRBV28
clone_size: .
d_call: TRBD1
cdr3_aa: CASSLGTGANTEAFF
cdr3_nt: TGTGCCAGCAGTTTAGGGACAGGGGCTAACACTGAAGCTTTCTTT

j_call: TRBJ2-1
v_call: TRBV2
clone_size: .
d_call: TRBD2
cdr3_aa: CASSEEVRESKQFF
cdr3_nt: TGTGCCAGCAGTGAGGAGGTGCGGGAGTCGAAGCAGTTCTTC

j_call: TRBJ2-5
v_call: TRBV10-1
clone_size: .
d_call: .
cdr3_aa: CASSDRTSQETQYF
cdr3_nt: TGCGCCAGCAGTGACCGGACTTCCCAAGAGACCCAGTACTTC

j_call: TRBJ1-6
v_call: TRBV10-3
clone_size: few
d_call: .
cdr3_aa: CAISESRGPSPLHF
cdr3_nt: TGTGCCATCAGTGAGTCACGGGGCCCTTCACCCCTCCACTTT

j_call: TRBJ2-7
v_call: TRBV6-5
clone_size: once
d_call: .
cdr3_aa: CASSYNRSPGEQYF
cdr3_nt: TGTGCCAGCAGTTACAATAGATCCCCCGGCGAGCAGTACTTC

j_call: TRBJ2-2
v_call: TRBV2
clone_size: .
d_call: TRBD2
cdr3_aa: CASSWTSGYTGELFF
cdr3_nt: TGTGCCAGCAGCTGGACTAGCGGGTACACCGGGGAGCTGTTTTTT

j_call: TRBJ1-2
v_call: TRBV30
clone_size: .
d_call: .
cdr3_aa: CAWSAGGVGYTF
cdr3_nt: TGTGCCTGGAGTGCCGGGGGGGTTGGCTACACCTTC

j_call: TRBJ2-3
v_call: TRBV7-2
clone_size: .
d_call: TRBD2
cdr3_aa: CASRAGGPADTQYF
cdr3_nt: TGTGCCTCGCGCGCGGGGGGGCCGGCAGATACGCAGTATTTT

j_call: TRBJ1-4
v_call: TRBV27
clone_size: .
d_call: .
cdr3_aa: CASSLLYRGTNEKLFF
cdr3_nt: TGTGCCAGCAGTTTACTTTACCGGGGGACTAATGAAAAACTGTTTTTT

j_call: TRBJ1-3
v_call: TRBV16
clone_size: .
d_call: .
cdr3_aa: CASSQSGAIYF
cdr3_nt: TGTGCCAGCAGCCAATCGGGTGCCATATATTTT

j_call: TRBJ1-6
v_call: TRBV4-1
clone_size: once
d_call: TRBD1
cdr3_aa: CASSLEGTVNSPLHF
cdr3_nt: TGCGCCAGCAGCCTAGAGGGGACAGTTAATTCACCCCTCCACTTT

j_call: TRBJ1-1
v_call: TRBV6-5
clone_size: .
d_call: .
cdr3_aa: CASSYSNGGDTEAFF
cdr3_nt: TGTGCCAGCAGTTACTCGAATGGGGGAGACACTGAAGCTTTCTTT

j_call: TRBJ1-2
v_call: TRBV7-2
clone_size: .
d_call: TRBD1
cdr3_aa: CASSTGQGASDYTF
cdr3_nt: TGTGCCAGCAGCACGGGACAGGGCGCTTCTGACTACACCTTC

j_call: TRBJ1-5
v_call: TRBV18
clone_size: .
d_call: TRBD1
cdr3_aa: CASSPADRGNQPQHF
cdr3_nt: TGTGCCAGCTCACCCGCGGACAGGGGGAATCAGCCCCAGCATTTT

j_call: TRBJ2-3
v_call: TRBV7-9
clone_size: .
d_call: TRBD2
cdr3_aa: CASTTGTSGATDTQYF
cdr3_nt: TGTGCCAGCACTACCGGGACTAGCGGGGCCACAGATACGCAGTATTTT

j_call: TRBJ2-7
v_call: TRBV11-2
clone_size: .
d_call: TRBD2
cdr3_aa: CASSSPPGLAREQYF
cdr3_nt: TGTGCCAGCAGCTCCCCCCCGGGACTAGCAAGGGAGCAGTACTTC

j_call: TRBJ2-7
v_call: TRBV6-5
clone_size: once
d_call: TRBD1
cdr3_aa: CASSLPGQKQYF
cdr3_nt: TGTGCCAGCAGTTTACCGGGACAGAAGCAGTACTTC

j_call: TRBJ2-7
v_call: TRBV30
clone_size: .
d_call: TRBD1
cdr3_aa: CAGGQRNNEQYF
cdr3_nt: TGTGCCGGGGGACAGCGGAACAACGAGCAGTACTTC

j_call: TRBJ1-2
v_call: TRBV2
clone_size: .
d_call: .
cdr3_aa: CASSPRRTDNYGYTF
cdr3_nt: TGTGCCAGCAGTCCCCGAAGGACAGACAACTATGGCTACACCTTC